The present T cell receptor (beta chain) was sequenced within a study of blood T cell repertoires in COVID-19. The data were produced by immunoSEQ multiplex PCR, yet TCRdb's version contains in-frame clones alone and is incomplete. This table has more than 350,000 clones, approximately 88% appearing once. The germline CDR1 and CDR2 sequences are SNHLY and FYNNEI. The CDR3 totals 11 residues. Trimming took off 6 bases at V and 8 bases at J, with 10 bases between the two ends. This clone was detected a few times. The source material was peripheral blood. The chain has TRBV2 and TRBJ1-2; tentatively, D is TRBD1 (5 bases). This clonotype was sampled from a young woman with COVID-19, enrolled during active disease. CDR3: CASSQGSGYTF. CDR3 bases: TGTGCCAGCAGCCAGGGTTCCGGCTACACCTTC.